This T cell receptor (beta chain) was obtained from a study of immune evolution from preneoplasia to lung adenocarcinoma (dated by TCRdb to about 2021). Turning to the overall study: HLA loss of heterozygosity was observed in around 7.5%, 14% and 36% of AIS, MIA and ADC lesions, respectively, and was not observed in any AAH lesions. POLYSOLVER was used to infer class I HLA alleles from exome data, and LOHHLA was used to detect allele-specific HLA loss. A total of some 51 patients contributed TCR sequencing data. Sample size was based on specimen availability rather than a prior power calculation. The immune data were combined with whole exome sequencing and methylation data from the same cohort of nodules. The study combined immune gene expression, TCR sequencing and multiplex immunofluorescence to profile immune contexture across lung adenocarcinoma precursors and invasive adenocarcinoma. Resected precursor lesions (AAH, AIS, MIA) and invasive adenocarcinomas were each compared against paired morphologically normal lung tissue. It was reported in the study that 95 to 120 samples were used for TCR sequencing. The overall cohort comprised approximately 53 patients with pulmonary nodules who underwent surgical resection. On the study overall, not on this receptor specifically: The findings reflected association rather than direct causation, and larger cohorts with long-term follow-up and longitudinal biopsies were considered necessary. The highest top T cell clone frequencies were observed in normal lung, and a progressive decrease in top T cell clone frequencies appeared to occur from AAH through AIS, MIA and invasive adenocarcinoma. Compared with EGFR-mutant or double wild-type lesions, KRAS-mutant nodules had the highest T cell clonality. Because every patient came from Japan and China, how well the results apply to Western populations was uncertain. Clonality was highest in normal lung, while later-stage lesions appeared to show lower clonality but higher T cell density and diversity.

The immunoSEQ hsTCRbeta Kit was used to sequence TCR beta CDR3 regions from DNA. The authors processed their data as follows. TCR sequencing data were analysed with the ImmunoSEQ Analyzer. T cell clonality was defined as 1 minus Pielou's evenness computed on productive rearrangements. T cell diversity was measured with the inverse Simpson index on productive templates. T cell density was defined as TCR beta template counts normalized to usable DNA, with usable DNA estimated by amplification and sequencing of housekeeping genes. TCR metrics were compared across histologic stages using two-sided Kruskal-Wallis tests. Not all clones reach the TCRdb copy of this immuneACCESS table, which keeps in-frame sequences only. Checked studies attribute under half of the gap to unresolved V genes and leave the rest unexplained. The DNA was the basis for D and trimming; V, J and clone size are from that table. For this sample the table gives approximately 4,200 clones, of which about 83% were detected only once. The top ten hold 3% to 4% of the sample.

In the case of this clone: There is no known antigen for this receptor. The input lacks base qualities; no much larger clone sits a single base away.

Sequences SGHRS (CDR1) and YFSETQ (CDR2) are obtained from the germline V gene. The CDR3, from cysteine to phenylalanine, totals 14 residues. Of the read, only the CDR3 DNA is kept; its 42 bases are in frame from base 1. Trimming at the junction amounts to 6 bases on V and 2 bases on J, and the germline ends lie 15 bases apart. The patients had resection in Japan or China between the mid-2010s and the late 2010s. Histologic diagnosis of each case was confirmed independently by two lung cancer pathologists on H&E slides. To enrich premalignant or tumor cells for nucleic acid extraction, macro-dissection was performed after pathologic assessment. DNA was isolated from FFPE tissue using the AllPrep DNA/RNA FFPE Kit.

This chain joins TRBV5-1 to TRBJ2-7; a confident D gene designation cannot be given. The receptor comes from a person in their sixties with lung adenocarcinoma. Material: FFPE minimally invasive lung adenocarcinoma tissue. Interpreted using the paper, the cell subset or site label stands for: micro-invasive lung adenocarcinoma (MIA). The CDR3 reads CASTPDGRTYEQYF. The DNA sequence is as follows: TGCGCCAGCACCCCCGACGGGCGGACCTACGAGCAGTACTTC. The CDR3, completed at both ends by the reference TRBV5-1 and TRBJ2-7 genes, gives the full variable domain KAGVTQTPRYLIKTRGQQVTLSCSPISGHRSVSWYQQTPGQGLQFLFEYFSETQRNKGNFPGRFSGRQFSNSRSEMNVSTLELGDSALYLCASTPDGRTYEQYFGPGTRLTVT.